One and the same sample provided the 15 T cell receptor beta chains below, sequenced in a study of early T cells in non-severe SARS-CoV-2 infection. TCRdb redid the calling of the 5' RACE reads with MiXCR, one entry per CDR3 protein. This table has around 81,000 distinct CDR3 sequences, around 15% appearing once. Sequenced input: whole blood. Receptors originate from an adult who was a healthcare worker with PCR-confirmed SARS-CoV-2 infection or an uninfected control (not recorded which).

The V and J genes are TRBV2 and TRBJ1-5; D possibly corresponds to TRBD1 (5 bases). Deletions cut 2 bases from V and 0 bases from J, with 14 bases between. Germline CDR1 is SNHLY and CDR2 is FYNNEI. The CDR3 covers 17 residues. Here the CDR3 reads CASSEFRGVYSNQPQHF. The CDR3 coding sequence is TGTGCCAGCAGTGAATTCCGGGGCGTTTATAGCAATCAGCCCCAGCATTTT. Looking up the rest from reference TRBV2 and TRBJ1-5 gives the full variable domain: EPEVTQTPSHQVTQMGQEVILRCVPISNHLYFYWYRQILGQKVEFLVSFYNNEISEKSEIFDDQFSVERPDGSNFTLKIRSTKLEDSAMYFCASSEFRGVYSNQPQHFGDGTRLSIL.

CDR3 residues: CASSLKGNYNEQFF. CDR3 sequence (DNA): TGTGCCAGCAGTTTAAAGGGGAACTACAATGAGCAGTTCTTC. The J gene is TRBJ2-1, the V gene TRBV28; D may be TRBD1 (5 bases). The CDR3 runs to 14 residues. Germline CDR1 and CDR2: MDHEN and SYDVKM. Deletions cut 2 bases from V and 3 bases from J, with 8 bases between.

This clonotype has ten or more counts. The CDR3 nucleotides read TGCAGCGTGCCAGGACAGGGGGGGTACGAGCAGTACTTC. Amino acids: CSVPGQGGYEQYF. The chain joins TRBV29-1 to TRBJ2-7, with TRBD1 matching 10 bases. V was clipped by 6 bases and J by 4 bases; unmatched bases: 6. Germline values: CDR1 SQVTM, CDR2 ANQGSEA. This CDR3 is 13 amino acids long.

The CDR3 coding sequence is TGTGCCATCAGTGTCGGGGACAGTTACACCTTC. Amino acid sequence: CAISVGDSYTF. The gene calls are TRBV10-3 and TRBJ1-2; 7 nucleotides agree with TRBD1. V lost 4 bases to trimming and J lost 11 bases; unmatched junction nucleotides: 4. CDR1 and CDR2 from the germline V gene are ENHRY and SYGVKD. This CDR3 contains 11 residues.

This clonotype has just a few counts. The genes are TRBV7-2 and TRBJ2-3, with D hard to call. V was clipped by 7 bases and J by 3 bases, with 14 bases between them. CDR3 length equals 14 residues. Per the germline V gene, CDR1 is SGHTA and CDR2 is FQGNSA. CDR3 DNA: TGTGCCAGCAACCTAAATACAGAGACAGATACGCAGTATTTT. This translates into CASNLNTETDTQYF.

This chain joins TRBV12-3 or TRBV12-4 and TRBJ2-4, with no clear D. V gave up 5 bases and J gave up 0 bases, with 11 bases separating them. This CDR3 is built from 15 residues. CDR3 nucleotides: TGTGCCAGCAGTCCATCAAGGCCAGCCAAAAACATTCAGTACTTC. Its translation: CASSPSRPAKNIQYF.

The chain uses TRBV2 and TRBJ1-2; a weak D match, TRBD1 (5 bases). Looked up from germline, CDR1 is SNHLY and CDR2 is FYNNEI. Deletions cut 5 bases from V and 0 bases from J, with 10 bases between. This CDR3 contains 14 residues. This CDR3 is CASSRLGPNYGYTF. The CDR3, as DNA: TGTGCCAGCAGTCGGCTGGGGCCTAACTATGGCTACACCTTC.

This clonotype was picked up a small number of times. The chain has TRBV4-1 and TRBJ1-2; D unresolved. CDR3 length equals 17 residues. In germline, CDR1 is MGHRA, CDR2 YSYEKL. V was cut by 1 base and J by 2 bases, with 17 bases left in between. The CDR3, as DNA: TGCGCCAGCAGCCAAGTTGGGATACAAACCAAAAACTATGGCTACACCTTC. Amino acids: CASSQVGIQTKNYGYTF.

This rearrangement joins TRBV27 to TRBJ2-3; 11 bases agree with TRBD2. Losses at the gene ends were 3 bases for V and 5 bases for J; bases not matched to a gene: 1. The germline CDR1 and CDR2 sequences are MNHEY and SMNVEV (reference sequence). This CDR3 is built from 14 residues. CDR3 residues: CASSFGTSGDTQYF. The CDR3 DNA reads TGTGCCAGCAGTTTCGGGACTAGCGGAGATACGCAGTATTTT.

This clonotype has a count of ten or more. This sequence joins TRBV10-3 and TRBJ2-6; D may be TRBD2 (5 bases). V lost 0 bases, J lost 4 bases, and 10 bases lay in between. Germline V gene sequence: CDR1 ENHRY, CDR2 SYGVKD. The CDR3 runs 16 residues. The CDR3 coding sequence is TGTGCCATCAGTGAGTCGAGGGTTGCCGGGGCCAACGTCCTGACTTTC. Translated, it gives CAISESRVAGANVLTF.

The J gene is TRBJ1-2, the V gene TRBV5-5; D may be TRBD1 (6 bases). CDR1 SGHKS and CDR2 YYEKEE come from the germline V gene (reference sequence). V lost 2 bases, J lost 6 bases, and 14 bases lay in between. The CDR3 loop spans 14 amino acids. The CDR3 protein is CASSLRTVEHGYTF. CDR3 DNA: TGTGCCAGCAGCTTACGGACAGTGGAACATGGCTACACCTTC.

The chain carries TRBV29-1 and TRBJ1-2; 9 bases map to TRBD1. Looked up from germline, CDR1 is SQVTM and CDR2 is ANQGSEA. The CDR3 extends over 13 amino acids. V lost 6 bases and J lost 1; bases outside the gene matches: 3. The CDR3 DNA is TGCAGCGTGCGGACAGGGGATAACTATGGCTACACCTTC. Translated, it gives CSVRTGDNYGYTF.

This clonotype was observed many times. V and J are TRBV6-4 and TRBJ2-1; D call uncertain. V was clipped by 4 bases and J by 6 bases, with 22 bases between them. This CDR3 region has 17 residues. Germline V gene data show CDR1 as MRHNA and CDR2 as SNTAGT. The CDR3: CASSVSPGKGLGNEQFF. CDR3 in DNA: TGTGCCAGCAGTGTCTCCCCCGGTAAGGGCTTAGGCAATGAGCAGTTCTTC.

This sequence joins TRBV7-9 and TRBJ1-6, with a weak D call TRBD1 (6 bases). The CDR3 sequence is 14 residues long. Trimming took 3 bases from V and 11 from J, leaving 14 bases between them. The V gene's germline CDR1 is SEHNR and CDR2 FQNEAQ (reference sequence). As DNA, the CDR3 is TGTGCCAGCAGCTTTACTTCAACAGGGACACCCCTCCACTTT. Encoded protein: CASSFTSTGTPLHF.

The V and J genes are TRBV10-3 and TRBJ2-3, with D perhaps matching TRBD1 or TRBD2 (5 bases each). V dropped 5 bases and J dropped 9 bases, with 21 bases sitting between them. Per the germline V gene, CDR1 is ENHRY and CDR2 is SYGVKD. The CDR3 runs 15 residues. The CDR3 sequence: CAISYPGTGGYTQYF. The CDR3 coding sequence is TGTGCCATCAGTTATCCCGGGACCGGCGGGTACACGCAGTATTTT.